The sequence of this T cell receptor beta chain was determined in a study of cytomegalovirus exposure and HLA in healthy donors. Vbeta (60) and Jbeta (13) primers were used in the PCR. Sequencing was performed with immunoSEQ multiplex PCR; in TCRdb, only in-frame clones are kept and a portion is missing. The profile shows roughly 100,000 clones, 60% to 80% of them singletons. Trimming cost V 4 bases and J 0 bases, with 12 bases left between them. The CDR3 totals 15 residues. Germline CDR1 is MGHDK and CDR2 is SYGVNS. V gene TRBV25-1 combines with J gene TRBJ1-2; a weak D match, TRBD1 (6 bases). This clonotype was sampled from a man between 60 and 70 years old in good health and CMV-seropositive. Sequences were obtained from PBMCs. CDR3 loop: CASSATGFSNYGYTF. For the CDR3, the DNA is TGTGCCAGCAGTGCGACAGGTTTTTCTAACTATGGCTACACCTTC.